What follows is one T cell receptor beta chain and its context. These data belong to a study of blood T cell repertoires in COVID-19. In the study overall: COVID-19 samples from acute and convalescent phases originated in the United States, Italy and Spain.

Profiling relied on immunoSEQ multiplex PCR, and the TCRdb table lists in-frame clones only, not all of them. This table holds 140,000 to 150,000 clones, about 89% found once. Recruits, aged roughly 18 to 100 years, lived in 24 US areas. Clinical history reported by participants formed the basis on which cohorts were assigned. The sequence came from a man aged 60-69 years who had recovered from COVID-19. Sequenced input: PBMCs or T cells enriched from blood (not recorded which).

CDR3 sequence reads: CASSLASGNLLHEQFF. CDR3 in DNA: TGTGCCAGCAGCTTGGCCAGCGGGAACCTGCTTCATGAGCAGTTCTTC. The rearrangement uses TRBV5-4 and TRBJ2-1; the match to TRBD2 covers 7 bases. Germline CDR1 SGHNT, CDR2 YYREEE (reference sequence). This CDR3 has 16 residues. With V trimmed by 0 bases and J by 8 bases, 11 bases remained unmatched. Supplemented by reference TRBV5-4 and TRBJ2-1, the full variable domain reads ETGVTQSPTHLIKTRGQQVTLRCSSQSGHNTVSWYQQALGQGPQFIFQYYREEENGRGNFPPRFSGLQFPNYSSELNVNALELDDSALYLCASSLASGNLLHEQFFGPGTRLTVL.